These 9 T cell receptor beta chains originate from one sample sequenced in a study of blood T cells in healthy people across ages. Together with a sample-barcoded 5' primer, a J-beta primer mix was included in a second PCR lasting about 6 to 11 cycles. TCRdb itself ran the 5' RACE reads through MiXCR, one entry per CDR3 protein. The sample lists 1 million or so distinct CDR3 sequences; around 45% were seen once. The specimen sequenced was blood. Every receptor here comes from a woman aged 60-75 years in good health.

This clonotype was recorded a few times. The V and J genes are TRBV27 and TRBJ1-2, with 9 bases lining up with TRBD1. Germline loops: CDR1 MNHEY, CDR2 SMNVEV (reference sequence). Unmatched junction bases numbered 7, after V lost 6 bases and J lost 2 bases. This CDR3 region has 15 residues. The CDR3 region has the DNA TGTGCCAGCAGGGGGCCAGGACAGGGGAACTATGGCTACACCTTC. This encodes CASRGPGQGNYGYTF.

This clonotype has a handful of counts. This rearrangement joins TRBV7-2 to TRBJ2-5; D may correspond to TRBD1 or TRBD2 (5 bases each). Germline-derived CDR1 and CDR2 are SGHTA and FQGNSA. V dropped 4 bases and J dropped 1 base, with 16 bases sitting between them. CDR3 length: 16 amino acids. CDR3 sequence (DNA): TGTGCCAGCAGCTCACCGTTCCAGGGACCCCAAGAGACCCAGTACTTC. Its protein product is CASSSPFQGPQETQYF.

The J gene is TRBJ2-5, the V gene TRBV7-9, with a tentative D call TRBD2 (6 bases). The end of the DNA fits TRBJ2-7 better, so the J call may be wrong. The CDR3 runs 13 residues. Germline V gives CDR1 SEHNR, CDR2 FQNEAQ (reference sequence). CDR3 region: CASSWPLASEQYF. The CDR3 DNA is TGTGCCAGCAGCTGGCCCCTAGCGTCCGAGCAGTACTTC.

The gene calls are TRBV28 and TRBJ2-5, with D possibly being TRBD2 (6 bases). The CDR3 is made up of 14 amino acids. Germline CDR1 reads MDHEN; CDR2 reads SYDVKM. V was cut by 5 bases and J by 4 bases, with 14 bases left in between. The CDR3 sequence is CASSEPGSRETQYF. CDR3 sequence (DNA): TGTGCCAGCAGTGAACCCGGGAGTAGAGAGACCCAGTACTTC.

The chain links TRBV29-1 to TRBJ2-3; D remains unclear. Trimming shortened V by 4 bases and J by 2 bases, and 16 bases separated the two germline ends. Germline values: CDR1 SQVTM, CDR2 ANQGSEA. The CDR3 sequence is 15 residues long. This CDR3 reads CSVAPGVPPTDTQYF. The CDR3 nucleotides read TGCAGCGTTGCCCCGGGTGTCCCCCCCACAGATACGCAGTATTTT.

As to this clonotype: An end of the junction does not agree with germline; a read error may underlie this. The rearrangement uses TRBV24-1 and TRBJ1-1, with no clear D. CDR3 size: 11 residues. Germline V gene lookup returns CDR1 KGHDR and CDR2 SFDVKD. As DNA, the CDR3 is TGTGCCATCAGTGACGGCAGAGAAGCTTTCTTT. Encoded protein: CAISDGREAFF.

J is TRBJ2-5 and V is TRBV21-1; the table's D call TRBD2 went unverified against the DNA. TRBV21-1 is reported as a pseudogene. The CDR3 has 14 residues. For the CDR3, the DNA is TGTGCCAGCAGCAATGGGACTAGGCAAGAGACCCAGTACTTC. As protein: CASSNGTRQETQYF.

This clonotype was seen a few times. CDR3 residues: CASRTLADNEQFF. CDR3 nucleotide sequence: TGTGCCAGCAGGACACTAGCGGACAATGAGCAGTTCTTC. This sequence joins TRBV6-5 and TRBJ2-1; 8 bases fit TRBD2. This CDR3 is built from 13 residues. Germline V gene lookup returns CDR1 MNHEY and CDR2 SVGAGI. V lost 6 bases to trimming and J lost 5 bases; unmatched junction nucleotides: 3.

This clonotype occurred a few times. The chain employs TRBV7-2 and TRBJ2-3; perhaps TRBD1 as D (5 bases). CDR3 length equals 13 residues. Germline CDR1 reads SGHTA; CDR2 reads FQGNSA. The V end was cut by 5 bases, the J end by 4 bases, with 10 bases between. CDR3 sequence reads: CASSVQAADTQYF. In DNA form, the CDR3 reads TGTGCCAGCAGCGTACAGGCCGCAGATACGCAGTATTTT.